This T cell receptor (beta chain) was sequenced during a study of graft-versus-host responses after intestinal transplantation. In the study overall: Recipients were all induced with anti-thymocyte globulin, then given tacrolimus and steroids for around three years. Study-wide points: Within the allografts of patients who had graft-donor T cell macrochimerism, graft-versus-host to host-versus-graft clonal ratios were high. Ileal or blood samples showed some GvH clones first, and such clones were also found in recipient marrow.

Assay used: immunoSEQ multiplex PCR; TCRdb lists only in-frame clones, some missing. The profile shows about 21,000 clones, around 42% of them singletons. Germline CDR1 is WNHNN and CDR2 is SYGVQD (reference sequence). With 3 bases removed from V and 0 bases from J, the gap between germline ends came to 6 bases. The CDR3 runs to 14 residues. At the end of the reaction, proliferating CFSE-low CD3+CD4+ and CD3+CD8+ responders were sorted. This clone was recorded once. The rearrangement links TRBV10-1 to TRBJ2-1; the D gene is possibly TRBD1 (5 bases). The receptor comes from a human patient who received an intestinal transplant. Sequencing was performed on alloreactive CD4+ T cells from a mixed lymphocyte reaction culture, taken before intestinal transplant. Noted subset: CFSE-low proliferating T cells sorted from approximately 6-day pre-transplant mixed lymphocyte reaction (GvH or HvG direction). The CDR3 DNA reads TGCGCCAGCAGTGATACAGGCTCCTACAATGAGCAGTTCTTC. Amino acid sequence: CASSDTGSYNEQFF.